What follows describes a single T cell receptor (beta chain). Antigen specificity is unknown. A read error may account for a junction end that differs from germline. From unsorted bulk tissue weighing roughly 17-32 mg, DNA and RNA were co-extracted. Chronic HBV infection, untreated so far, was present in the patients. TCR beta cDNA came from roughly 0.45 ug total RNA, primed with a constant-region primer. Three nested multiplex PCR rounds, a slightly modified ARM-PCR method, built the TCR beta libraries. A single record per CDR3 protein comes from TCRdb applying MiXCR to the multiplex PCR reads. The table shows 20,000 to 25,000 distinct CDR3 sequences, with almost 80% occurring only once. The sample belongs to a study of tumor-infiltrating lymphocytes in primary liver carcinoma. Across the whole study: The patients included men and women who were aged 30 to 69 years. The tumors, T1-T3 N0M0 lesions, were roughly 4.2 to 11 cm across. General study points: Tumor-adjacent and tumor-blood pairs overlapped less than tumor region pairs did.

The TCR comes from a woman in her 30s with primary liver carcinoma and hepatitis B virus infection. Material for sequencing was liver tumor tissue from sampling region 1. The subset denotes: tumor region T1, superior pole.

The CDR3: CASSLSGACGLEQLF. The DNA for the CDR3 is TGTGCCAGCAGCCTGTCCGGGGCTTGCGGACTTGAGCAGTTATTC. The chain carries TRBV12-3 or TRBV12-4 and TRBJ2-1, with D possibly called TRBD1 or TRBD2 (5 bases each). CDR3 length equals 15 residues.